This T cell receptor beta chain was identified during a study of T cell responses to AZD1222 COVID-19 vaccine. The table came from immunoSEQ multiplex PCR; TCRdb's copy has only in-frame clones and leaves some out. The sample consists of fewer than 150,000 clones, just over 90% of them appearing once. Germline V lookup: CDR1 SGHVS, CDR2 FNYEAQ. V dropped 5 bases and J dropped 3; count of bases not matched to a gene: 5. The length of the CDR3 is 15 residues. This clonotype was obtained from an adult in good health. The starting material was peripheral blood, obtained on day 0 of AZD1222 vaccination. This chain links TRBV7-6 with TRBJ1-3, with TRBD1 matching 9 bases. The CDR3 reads CASSPGTGLGNTIYF. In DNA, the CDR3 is TGTGCCAGCAGCCCCGGGACAGGGCTTGGAAACACCATATATTTT.